This is a list of T cell receptor beta chains from one sample in a study of blood T cell repertoires in COVID-19. The data were produced by immunoSEQ multiplex PCR, yet TCRdb's version contains in-frame clones alone and is incomplete. This table holds 150,000 or so clones, approximately 90% found once. The sequencing sample was made of peripheral blood. The receptors come from a man in his fifties or sixties with COVID-19, enrolled during active disease. Both conserved end residues are part of each CDR3. The order of the fields is clone size, J gene, D gene, V gene, CDR3 protein, CDR3 DNA. The D gene is left open where the match is weak. A row's size may be missing; if present it is once, few, many or a size class.

>.|TRBJ1-4|TRBD1|TRBV2
CASSLYRGRANEKLFF
TGTGCCAGCAGCCTGTACAGGGGTAGGGCTAATGAAAAACTGTTTTTT
>.|TRBJ2-5|.|TRBV11-2
CASRFAQEETQYF
TGTGCCAGCAGGTTCGCCCAGGAAGAGACCCAGTACTTC
>few|TRBJ1-4|TRBD1|TRBV6-5
CASREGQHNEKLFF
TGTGCCAGCAGAGAGGGACAGCATAATGAAAAACTGTTTTTT
>once|TRBJ2-2|TRBD1|TRBV27
CASSLSRQGALVGGELFF
TGTGCCAGCAGTTTATCGCGGCAGGGGGCGTTAGTTGGCGGGGAGCTGTTTTTT
>.|TRBJ1-1|.|TRBV2
CASSPGWGAEAFF
TGTGCCAGCAGCCCAGGATGGGGCGCTGAAGCTTTCTTT
>.|TRBJ1-1|.|TRBV2
CASSRHMNTEAFF
TGTGCCAGCAGTCGACACATGAACACTGAAGCTTTCTTT
>.|TRBJ2-1|.|TRBV7-2
CASSQSIRSEQFF
TGTGCCAGCAGCCAAAGTATCCGTAGTGAGCAGTTCTTC
>.|TRBJ2-3|TRBD2|TRBV2
CASQSFPGLAGTGVDTQYF
TGTGCCAGCCAGTCCTTCCCGGGACTAGCGGGAACTGGGGTGGATACGCAGTATTTT
>.|TRBJ1-2|.|TRBV4-1
CASSQVGGEGYTF
TGCGCCAGCAGCCAAGTTGGGGGGGAGGGCTACACCTTC
>.|TRBJ2-1|TRBD2|TRBV29-1
CSVDGASGGWEQFF
TGCAGCGTTGATGGTGCCAGCGGGGGGTGGGAGCAGTTCTTC
>.|TRBJ2-7|.|TRBV3-1/TRBV3-2
CASSQDFDEQYF
TGTGCCAGCAGCCAAGACTTTGACGAGCAGTACTTC
>.|TRBJ2-1|.|TRBV19
CASSVGWGADNEQFF
TGTGCCAGTAGTGTAGGATGGGGCGCGGACAATGAGCAGTTCTTC
>.|TRBJ1-2|TRBD1|TRBV28
CASRGQGGGYGYTF
TGTGCCAGCAGGGGACAGGGAGGAGGCTATGGCTACACCTTC
>once|TRBJ1-4|.|TRBV7-2
CASSSTPYNEKLFF
TGTGCCAGCAGCTCTACGCCCTATAATGAAAAACTGTTTTTT
>once|TRBJ1-1|TRBD1|TRBV30
CACYRGQNTEAFF
TGTGCCTGCTACAGGGGGCAGAACACTGAAGCTTTCTTT
>few|TRBJ1-1|.|TRBV7-6
CASSLYESLDTEAFF
TGTGCCAGCAGCTTATACGAGAGCCTTGACACTGAAGCTTTCTTT
>.|TRBJ1-2|TRBD1|TRBV27
CASSLTGGVGYTF
TGTGCCAGCAGTTTAACAGGGGGCGTTGGCTACACCTTC
>once|TRBJ1-6|TRBD1|TRBV2
CASSRTGNYNSPLHF
TGTGCCAGCAGCCGGACAGGGAACTATAATTCACCCCTCCACTTT
>once|TRBJ1-6|.|TRBV2
CASRQDNSPLHF
TGTGCCAGCCGACAGGATAATTCACCCCTCCACTTT
>.|TRBJ2-2|.|TRBV6-1
CASSEAGTSVAGELFF
TGTGCCAGCAGTGAAGCCGGGACTTCGGTAGCCGGGGAGCTGTTTTTT
>few|TRBJ1-1|.|TRBV30
CAWSELKMNTEAFF
TGTGCCTGGAGTGAGCTGAAGATGAACACTGAAGCTTTCTTT
>.|TRBJ2-3|.|TRBV29-1
CSVYPTDTQYF
TGCAGCGTTTATCCCACAGATACGCAGTATTTT
>once|TRBJ2-3|.|TRBV5-1
CASSLVGAALRTQYF
TGCGCCAGCAGCTTAGTAGGGGCCGCCTTACGTACGCAGTATTTT
>.|TRBJ1-6|.|TRBV3-1/TRBV3-2
CASSQTDRPPLHF
TGTGCCAGCAGCCAGACAGATCGCCCACCCCTCCACTTT
>.|TRBJ1-3|.|TRBV9
CASSTPGFSSGNTIYF
TGTGCCAGCAGCACCCCAGGGTTTTCGTCTGGAAACACCATATATTTT
>.|TRBJ1-1|TRBD1|TRBV28
CASRPGQGRETEAFF
TGTGCCAGCAGGCCGGGACAGGGAAGGGAGACTGAAGCTTTCTTT
>.|TRBJ2-5|TRBD2|TRBV7-3
CASSLGLAGGETQYF
TGTGCCAGCAGCTTAGGGCTAGCGGGGGGAGAGACCCAGTACTTC
>.|TRBJ1-5|.|TRBV2
CASSELGGSNQPQHF
TGTGCCAGCAGTGAGTTGGGGGGGAGCAATCAGCCCCAGCATTTT
>.|TRBJ1-2|.|TRBV3-1/TRBV3-2
CASSHQTRENGYTF
TGTGCCAGCAGCCATCAGACCAGGGAAAATGGCTACACCTTC
>.|TRBJ2-5|.|TRBV7-8
CASSLAGAETQYF
TGTGCCAGCAGCTTAGCGGGGGCTGAGACCCAGTACTTC